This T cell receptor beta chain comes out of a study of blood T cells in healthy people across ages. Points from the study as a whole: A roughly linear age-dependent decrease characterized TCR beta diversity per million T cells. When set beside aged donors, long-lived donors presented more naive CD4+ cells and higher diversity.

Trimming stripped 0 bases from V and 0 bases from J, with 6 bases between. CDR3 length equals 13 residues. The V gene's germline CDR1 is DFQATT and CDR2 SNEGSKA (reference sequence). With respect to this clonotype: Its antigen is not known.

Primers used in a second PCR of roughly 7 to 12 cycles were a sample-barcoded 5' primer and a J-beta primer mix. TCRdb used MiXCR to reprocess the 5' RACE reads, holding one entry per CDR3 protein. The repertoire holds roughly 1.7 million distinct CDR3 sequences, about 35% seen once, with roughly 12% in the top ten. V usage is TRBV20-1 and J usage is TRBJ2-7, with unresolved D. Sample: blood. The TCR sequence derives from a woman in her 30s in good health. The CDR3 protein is CSARETVSYEQYF. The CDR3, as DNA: TGCAGTGCTAGAGAGACGGTCTCCTACGAGCAGTACTTC.